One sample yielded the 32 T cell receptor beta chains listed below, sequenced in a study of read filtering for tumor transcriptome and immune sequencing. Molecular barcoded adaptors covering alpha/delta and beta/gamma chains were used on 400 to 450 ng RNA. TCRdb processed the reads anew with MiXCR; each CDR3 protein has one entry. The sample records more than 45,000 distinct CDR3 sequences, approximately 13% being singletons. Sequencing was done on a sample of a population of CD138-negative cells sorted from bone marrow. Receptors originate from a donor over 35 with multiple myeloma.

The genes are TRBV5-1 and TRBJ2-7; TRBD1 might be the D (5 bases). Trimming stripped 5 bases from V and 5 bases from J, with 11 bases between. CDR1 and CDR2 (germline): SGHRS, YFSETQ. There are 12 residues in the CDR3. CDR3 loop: CASRTGWDEQYF. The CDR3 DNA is TGCGCCAGCAGAACAGGATGGGACGAGCAGTACTTC.

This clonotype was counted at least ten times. As DNA, the CDR3 is TGTGCCAGCAGTCCCAACGGGGTAGCTACAGAGACCCAGTACTTC. It translates to CASSPNGVATETQYF. The chain carries TRBV2 and TRBJ2-5; D may be TRBD2 (5 bases). Trimming cost V 5 bases and J 4 bases, with 17 bases left between them. The CDR3 runs 15 residues. Germline-derived CDR1 and CDR2 are SNHLY and FYNNEI.

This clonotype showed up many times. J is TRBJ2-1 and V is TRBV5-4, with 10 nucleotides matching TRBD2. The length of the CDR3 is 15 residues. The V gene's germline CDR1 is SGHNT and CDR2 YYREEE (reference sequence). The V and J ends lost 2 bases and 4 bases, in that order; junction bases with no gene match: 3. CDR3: CASSFSGGTYNEQFF. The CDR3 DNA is TGTGCCAGCAGCTTTAGCGGGGGGACATACAATGAGCAGTTCTTC.

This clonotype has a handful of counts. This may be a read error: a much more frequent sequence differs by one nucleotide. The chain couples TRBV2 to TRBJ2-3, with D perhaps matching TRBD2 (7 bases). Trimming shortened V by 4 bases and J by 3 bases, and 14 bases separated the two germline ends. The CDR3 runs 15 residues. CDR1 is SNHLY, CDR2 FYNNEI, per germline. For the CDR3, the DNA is TGTGCCAGCAGTGGGGGGGGCAAAAGGACAGATACGCAGTATTTT. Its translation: CASSGGGKRTDTQYF. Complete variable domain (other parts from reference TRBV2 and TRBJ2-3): EPEVTQTPSHQVTQMGQEVILRCVPISNHLYFYWYRQILGQKVEFLVSFYNNEISEKSEIFDDQFSVERPDGSNFTLKIRSTKLEDSAMYFCASSGGGKRTDTQYFGPGTRLTVL.

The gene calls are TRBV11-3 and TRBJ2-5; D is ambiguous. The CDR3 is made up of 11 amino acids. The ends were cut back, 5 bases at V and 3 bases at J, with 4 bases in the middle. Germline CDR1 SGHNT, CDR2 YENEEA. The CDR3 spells CASSVKETQYF. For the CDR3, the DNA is TGTGCCAGCAGCGTCAAAGAGACCCAGTACTTC.

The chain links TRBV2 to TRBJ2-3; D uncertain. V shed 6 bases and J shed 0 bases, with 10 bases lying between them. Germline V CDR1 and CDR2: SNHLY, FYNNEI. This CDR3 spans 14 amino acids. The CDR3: CASSPGHSTDTQYF. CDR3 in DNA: TGTGCCAGCAGCCCGGGCCATAGCACAGATACGCAGTATTTT.

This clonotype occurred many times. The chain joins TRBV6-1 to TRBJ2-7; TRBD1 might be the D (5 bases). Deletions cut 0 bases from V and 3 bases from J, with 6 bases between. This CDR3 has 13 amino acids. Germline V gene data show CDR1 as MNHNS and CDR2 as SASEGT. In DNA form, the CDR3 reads TGTGCCAGCAGTGAAGCAGGGGACTACGAGCAGTACTTC. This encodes CASSEAGDYEQYF.

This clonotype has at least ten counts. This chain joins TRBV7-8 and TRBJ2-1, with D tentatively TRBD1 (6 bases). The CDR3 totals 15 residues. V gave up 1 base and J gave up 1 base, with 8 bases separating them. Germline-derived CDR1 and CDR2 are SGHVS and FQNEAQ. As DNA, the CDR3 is TGTGCCAGCAGCTTAGTAGGGGGTTCCTACAATGAGCAGTTCTTC. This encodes CASSLVGGSYNEQFF.

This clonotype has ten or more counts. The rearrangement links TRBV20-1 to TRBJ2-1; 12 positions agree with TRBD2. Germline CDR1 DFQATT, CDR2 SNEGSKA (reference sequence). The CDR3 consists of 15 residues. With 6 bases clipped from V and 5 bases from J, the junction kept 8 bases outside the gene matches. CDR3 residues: CSANEGLAGHNEQFF. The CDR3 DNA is TGCAGTGCCAACGAGGGACTAGCGGGCCACAATGAGCAGTTCTTC.

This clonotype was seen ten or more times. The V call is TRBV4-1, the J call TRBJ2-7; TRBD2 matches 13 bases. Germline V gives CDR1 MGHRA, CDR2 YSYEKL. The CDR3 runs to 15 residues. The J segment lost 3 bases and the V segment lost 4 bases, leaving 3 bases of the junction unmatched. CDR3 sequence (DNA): TGCGCCAGCAGCCTCACTAGCGGGGGGGTCTACGAGCAGTACTTC. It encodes CASSLTSGGVYEQYF.

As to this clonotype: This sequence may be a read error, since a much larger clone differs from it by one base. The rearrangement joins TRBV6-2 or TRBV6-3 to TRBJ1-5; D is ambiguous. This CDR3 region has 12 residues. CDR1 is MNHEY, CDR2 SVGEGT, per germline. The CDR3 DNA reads TGTGCCAGCAGTGGGCAGACGCAGCCCCGGCATTTT. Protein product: CASSGQTQPRHF.

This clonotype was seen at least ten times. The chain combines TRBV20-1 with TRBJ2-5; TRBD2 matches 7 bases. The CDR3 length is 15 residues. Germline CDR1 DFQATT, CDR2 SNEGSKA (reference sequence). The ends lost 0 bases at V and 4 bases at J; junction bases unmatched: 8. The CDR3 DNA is TGCAGTGCTAGAGATCAACGGGGGGTATTAGAGACCCAGTACTTC. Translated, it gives CSARDQRGVLETQYF.

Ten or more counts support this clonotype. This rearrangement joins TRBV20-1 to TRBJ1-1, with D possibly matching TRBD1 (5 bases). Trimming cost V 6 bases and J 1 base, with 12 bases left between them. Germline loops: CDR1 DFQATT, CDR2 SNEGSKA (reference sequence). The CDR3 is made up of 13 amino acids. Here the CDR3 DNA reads TGCAGTGCGGTTGTGGGGGGGAACACTGAAGCTTTCTTT. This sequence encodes CSAVVGGNTEAFF.

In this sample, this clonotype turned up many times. CDR3 coding DNA: TGTGCCAGCAGCCACGGCAGCATGAACACTGAAGCTTTCTTT. Translation: CASSHGSMNTEAFF. This chain connects TRBV3-1 to TRBJ1-1; D remains ambiguous. CDR3 length equals 14 residues. V was pared by 3 bases and J by 0 bases, with 8 bases between. Germline V lookup: CDR1 LGHDT, CDR2 YNNKEL (reference sequence).

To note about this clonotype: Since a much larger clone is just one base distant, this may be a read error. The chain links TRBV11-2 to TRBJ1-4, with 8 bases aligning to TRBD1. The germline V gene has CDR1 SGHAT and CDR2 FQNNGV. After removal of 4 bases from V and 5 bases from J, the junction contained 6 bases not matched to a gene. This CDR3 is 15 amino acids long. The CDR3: CASSYLAGGNEKLFF. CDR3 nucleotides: TGTGCCAGCAGCTATTTGGCAGGGGGCAATGAAAAACTGTTTTTT.

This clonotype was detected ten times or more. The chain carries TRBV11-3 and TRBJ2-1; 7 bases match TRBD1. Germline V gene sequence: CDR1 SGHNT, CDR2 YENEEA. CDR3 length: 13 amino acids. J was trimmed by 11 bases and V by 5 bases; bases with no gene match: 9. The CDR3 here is CASSAGGIGKQFF. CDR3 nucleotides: TGTGCCAGCAGCGCAGGGGGTATCGGCAAGCAGTTCTTC.

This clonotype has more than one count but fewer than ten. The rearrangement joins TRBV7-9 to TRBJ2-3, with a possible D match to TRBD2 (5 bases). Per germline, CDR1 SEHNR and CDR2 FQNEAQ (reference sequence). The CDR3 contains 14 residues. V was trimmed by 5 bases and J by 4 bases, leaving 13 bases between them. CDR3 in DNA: TGTGCCAGCAGCGCCGGGGATCGGGCAGATACGCAGTATTTT. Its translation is CASSAGDRADTQYF.

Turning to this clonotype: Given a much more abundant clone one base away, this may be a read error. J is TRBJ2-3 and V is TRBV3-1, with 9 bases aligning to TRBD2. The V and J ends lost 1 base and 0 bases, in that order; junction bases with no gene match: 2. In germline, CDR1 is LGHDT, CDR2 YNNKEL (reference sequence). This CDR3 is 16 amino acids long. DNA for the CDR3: TGTGCCAGCAGCCAAGGGGGGACTAGCAGCACAGATACGCAGTATTTT. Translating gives CASSQGGTSSTDTQYF.

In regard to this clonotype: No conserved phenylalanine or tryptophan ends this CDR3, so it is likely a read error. For the CDR3, the DNA is TGTGCCAGCTCACCAAGACAGGCCGGGGATGAGCAGTTCTCC. Encoded protein: CASSPRQAGDEQFS. The chain employs TRBV18 and TRBJ2-1; the D gene is possibly TRBD1 (6 bases). Between the trimmed V and J ends, which lost 2 bases and 8 bases, there was a span of 13 bases. Germline V CDR1 and CDR2: KGHSH, LQKENI. This CDR3 is built from 14 residues.

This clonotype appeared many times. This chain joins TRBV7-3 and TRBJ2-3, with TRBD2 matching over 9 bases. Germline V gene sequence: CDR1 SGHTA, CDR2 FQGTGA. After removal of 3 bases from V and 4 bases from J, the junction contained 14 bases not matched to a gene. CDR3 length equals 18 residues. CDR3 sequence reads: CASSLTHYSGGSADTQYF. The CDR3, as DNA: TGTGCCAGCAGCTTGACTCACTATAGCGGGGGTTCAGCAGATACGCAGTATTTT. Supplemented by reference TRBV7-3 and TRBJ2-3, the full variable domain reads GAGVSQTPSNKVTEKGKYVELRCDPISGHTALYWYRQSLGQGPEFLIYFQGTGAADDSGLPNDRFFAVRPEGSVSTLKIQRTERGDSAVYLCASSLTHYSGGSADTQYFGPGTRLTVL.

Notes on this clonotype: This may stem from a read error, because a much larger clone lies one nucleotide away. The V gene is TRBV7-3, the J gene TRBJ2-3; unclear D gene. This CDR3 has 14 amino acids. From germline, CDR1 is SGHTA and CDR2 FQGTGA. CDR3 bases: TGTGCCAGCAACTTAACAGATTTGGCTGATACGCAGTATTTT. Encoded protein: CASNLTDLADTQYF.

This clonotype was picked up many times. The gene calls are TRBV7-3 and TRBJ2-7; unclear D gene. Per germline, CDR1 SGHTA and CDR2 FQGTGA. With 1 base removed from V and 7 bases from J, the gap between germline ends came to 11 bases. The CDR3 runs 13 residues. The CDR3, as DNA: TGTGCCAGCAGCTTAAATACTTTGGGGGAGCAGTACTTC. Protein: CASSLNTLGEQYF.

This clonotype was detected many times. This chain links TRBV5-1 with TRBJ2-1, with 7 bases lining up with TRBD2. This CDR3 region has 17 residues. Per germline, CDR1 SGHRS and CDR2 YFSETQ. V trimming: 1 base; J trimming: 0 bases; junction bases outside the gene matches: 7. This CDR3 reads CASSLTSGGSSYNEQFF. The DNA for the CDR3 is TGCGCCAGCAGCTTGACTTCGGGGGGTAGCTCCTACAATGAGCAGTTCTTC.

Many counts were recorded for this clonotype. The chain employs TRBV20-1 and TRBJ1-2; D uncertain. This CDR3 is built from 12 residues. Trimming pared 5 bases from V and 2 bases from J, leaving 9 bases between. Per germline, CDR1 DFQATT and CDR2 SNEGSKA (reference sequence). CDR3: CSAYRENYGYTF. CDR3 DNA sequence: TGCAGTGCTTATAGGGAGAACTATGGCTACACCTTC.

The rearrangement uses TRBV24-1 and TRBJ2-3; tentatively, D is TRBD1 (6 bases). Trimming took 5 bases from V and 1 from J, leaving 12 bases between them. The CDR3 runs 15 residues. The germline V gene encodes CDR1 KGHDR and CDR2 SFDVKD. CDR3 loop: CATSATRTGTDTQYF. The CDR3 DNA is TGTGCCACCAGTGCAACCCGGACAGGCACAGATACGCAGTATTTT.

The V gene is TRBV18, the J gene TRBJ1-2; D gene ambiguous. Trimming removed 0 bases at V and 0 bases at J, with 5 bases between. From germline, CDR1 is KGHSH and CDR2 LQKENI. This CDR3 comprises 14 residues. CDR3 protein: CASSPPGSNYGYTF. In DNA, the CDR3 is TGTGCCAGCTCACCACCTGGATCTAACTATGGCTACACCTTC.

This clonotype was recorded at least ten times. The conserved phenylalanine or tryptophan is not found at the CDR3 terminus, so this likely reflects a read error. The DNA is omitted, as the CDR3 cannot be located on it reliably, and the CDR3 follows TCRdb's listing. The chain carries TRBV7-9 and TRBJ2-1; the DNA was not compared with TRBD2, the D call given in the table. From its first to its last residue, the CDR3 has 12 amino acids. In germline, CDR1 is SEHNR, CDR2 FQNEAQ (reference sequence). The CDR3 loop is CASSANRTVHRL.

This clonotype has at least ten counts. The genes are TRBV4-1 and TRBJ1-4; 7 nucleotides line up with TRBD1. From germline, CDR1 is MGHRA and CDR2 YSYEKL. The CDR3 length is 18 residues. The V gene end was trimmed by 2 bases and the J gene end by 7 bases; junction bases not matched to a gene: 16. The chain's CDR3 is CASSQTGNTGAGGEKLFF. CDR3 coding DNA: TGCGCCAGCAGCCAAACCGGAAATACAGGGGCAGGGGGTGAAAAACTGTTTTTT.

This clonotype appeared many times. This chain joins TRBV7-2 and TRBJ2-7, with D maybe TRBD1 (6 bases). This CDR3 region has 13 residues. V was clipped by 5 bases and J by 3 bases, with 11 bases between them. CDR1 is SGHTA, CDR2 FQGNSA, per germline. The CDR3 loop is CASSGQNLYEQYF. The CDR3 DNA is TGTGCCAGCAGCGGACAGAACCTCTACGAGCAGTACTTC. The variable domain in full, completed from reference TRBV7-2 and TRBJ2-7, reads GAGVSQSPSNKVTEKGKDVELRCDPISGHTALYWYRQSLGQGLEFLIYFQGNSAPDKSGLPSDRFSAERTGGSVSTLTIQRTQQEDSAVYLCASSGQNLYEQYFGPGTRLTVT.

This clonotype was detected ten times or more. The CDR3, as DNA: TGTGCCAGCTCACCGGATACTGGTTTCTCTGGAAACACCATATATTTT. Amino acid sequence: CASSPDTGFSGNTIYF. V usage is TRBV18 and J usage is TRBJ1-3, with D uncertain. Germline CDR1 reads KGHSH; CDR2 reads LQKENI. This CDR3 has 16 amino acids. With 3 bases removed from V and 0 bases from J, the gap between germline ends came to 12 bases.

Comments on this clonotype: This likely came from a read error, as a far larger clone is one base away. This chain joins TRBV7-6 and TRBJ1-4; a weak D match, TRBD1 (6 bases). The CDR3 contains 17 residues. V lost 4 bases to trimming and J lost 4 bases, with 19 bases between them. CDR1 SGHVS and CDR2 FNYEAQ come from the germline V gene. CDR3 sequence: CASSSGAGGSVNEKLFF. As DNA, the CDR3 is TGTGCCAGCAGCTCAGGGGCCGGGGGCAGCGTTAATGAAAAACTGTTTTTT.

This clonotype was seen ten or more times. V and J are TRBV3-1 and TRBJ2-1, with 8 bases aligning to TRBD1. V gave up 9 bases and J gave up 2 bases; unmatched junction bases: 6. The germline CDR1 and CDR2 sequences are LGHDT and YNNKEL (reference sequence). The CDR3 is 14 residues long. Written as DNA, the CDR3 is TGTGCCAGTAAACAGGGGGTTGCCTACAATGAGCAGTTCTTC. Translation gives CASKQGVAYNEQFF.